This section outlines one TCR beta chain sequence together with its context. The CDR3 runs to 15 residues. V gave up 0 bases and J gave up 5 bases; unmatched junction bases: 6. The V gene's germline CDR1 is MNHEY and CDR2 SVGEGT. TCRdb's table, derived via immunoSEQ multiplex PCR, lists solely in-frame clones and lacks some. The repertoire holds over 200,000 clones, with about 91% as singletons. This entry belongs to a study of blood T cell repertoires in COVID-19. Study context: PBMCs, B-cell-depleted T cells, or T cells provided the cDNA or gDNA that made up the material.

It was during active infection that Seattle patients were enrolled and then longitudinally followed. The sequence was collected from a person under 30 with COVID-19, enrolled during active disease. The sequenced sample was peripheral blood. This sequence joins TRBV6-2 or TRBV6-3 and TRBJ2-7, with TRBD1 matching 8 bases. The CDR3 nucleotides are TGTGCCAGCAGTTACTCGGACAGGGAAGTGGACGAGCAGTACTTC. This codes for CASSYSDREVDEQYF.